Described below is a single T cell receptor beta chain sequence and its context. The CDR3 is 16 amino acids. Per germline, CDR1 MGHRA and CDR2 YSYEKL. The V and J ends lost 5 bases and 2 bases, in that order; junction bases with no gene match: 8. These data come from a study of T-cell reconstitution after alpha-beta-depleted transplantation in children. Unique molecular identifiers featured in how the TCRbeta library was prepared. TCRdb reprocessed the PCR reads with MiXCR, giving one entry per CDR3 protein. The data contain some 490,000 distinct CDR3 sequences, under 15% of them singletons. The receptor was derived from a human donor who donated a stem cell graft to a child with combined immunodeficiency. The chain joins TRBV4-1 to TRBJ2-1; 8 bases agree with TRBD2. The sequencing here drew on PBMCs from the stem cell graft donor, taken from the stem cell graft. CDR3 protein: CASSYTSGGPYNEQFF. The CDR3 nucleotides read TGCGCCAGCAGCTACACTAGCGGAGGGCCCTACAATGAGCAGTTCTTC.